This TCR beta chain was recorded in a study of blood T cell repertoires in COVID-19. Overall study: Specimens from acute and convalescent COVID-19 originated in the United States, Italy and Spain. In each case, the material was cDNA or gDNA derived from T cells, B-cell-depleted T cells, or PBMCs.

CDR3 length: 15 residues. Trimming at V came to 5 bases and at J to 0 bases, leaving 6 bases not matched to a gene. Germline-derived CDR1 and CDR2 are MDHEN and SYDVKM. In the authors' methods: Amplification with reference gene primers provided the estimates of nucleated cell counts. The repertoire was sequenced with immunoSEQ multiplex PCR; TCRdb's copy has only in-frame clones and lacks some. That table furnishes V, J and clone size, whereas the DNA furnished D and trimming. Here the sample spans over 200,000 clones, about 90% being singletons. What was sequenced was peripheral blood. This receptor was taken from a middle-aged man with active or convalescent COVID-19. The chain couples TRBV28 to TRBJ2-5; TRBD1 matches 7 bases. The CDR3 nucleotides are TGTGCCAGCAGTACCGGACAGGAGGACCAAGAGACCCAGTACTTC. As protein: CASSTGQEDQETQYF.